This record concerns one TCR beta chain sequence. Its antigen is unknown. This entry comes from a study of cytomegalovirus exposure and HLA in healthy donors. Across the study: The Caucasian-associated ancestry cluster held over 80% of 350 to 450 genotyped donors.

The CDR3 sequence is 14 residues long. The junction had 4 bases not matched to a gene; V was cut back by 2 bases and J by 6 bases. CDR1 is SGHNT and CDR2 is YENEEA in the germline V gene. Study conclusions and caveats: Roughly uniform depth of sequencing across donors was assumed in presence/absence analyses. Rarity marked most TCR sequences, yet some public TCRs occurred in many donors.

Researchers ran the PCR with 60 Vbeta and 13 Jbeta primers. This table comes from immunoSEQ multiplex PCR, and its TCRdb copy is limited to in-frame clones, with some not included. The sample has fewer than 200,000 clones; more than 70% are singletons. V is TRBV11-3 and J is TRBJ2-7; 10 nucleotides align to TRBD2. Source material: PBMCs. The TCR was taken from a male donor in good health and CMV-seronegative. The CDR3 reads CASSLLLAGREQYF. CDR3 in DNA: TGTGCCAGCAGCTTATTACTAGCGGGACGCGAGCAGTACTTC. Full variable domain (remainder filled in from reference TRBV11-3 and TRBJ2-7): EAGVVQSPRYKIIEKKQPVAFWCNPISGHNTLYWYLQNLGQGPELLIRYENEEAVDDSQLPKDRFSAERLKGVDSTLKIQPAELGDSAVYLCASSLLLAGREQYFGPGTRLTVT.